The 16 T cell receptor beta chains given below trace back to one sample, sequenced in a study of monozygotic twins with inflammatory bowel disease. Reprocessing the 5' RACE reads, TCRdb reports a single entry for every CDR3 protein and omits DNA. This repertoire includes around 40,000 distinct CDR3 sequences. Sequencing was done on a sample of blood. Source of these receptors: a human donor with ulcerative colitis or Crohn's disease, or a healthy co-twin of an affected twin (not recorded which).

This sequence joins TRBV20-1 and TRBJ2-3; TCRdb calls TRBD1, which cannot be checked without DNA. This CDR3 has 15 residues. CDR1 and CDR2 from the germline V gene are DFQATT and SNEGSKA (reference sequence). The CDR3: CSAQLSGGGTDTQYF.

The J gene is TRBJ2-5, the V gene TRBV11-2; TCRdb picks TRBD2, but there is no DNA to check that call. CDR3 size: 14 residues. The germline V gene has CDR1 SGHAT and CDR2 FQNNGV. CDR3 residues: CASTSPGEVETQYF.

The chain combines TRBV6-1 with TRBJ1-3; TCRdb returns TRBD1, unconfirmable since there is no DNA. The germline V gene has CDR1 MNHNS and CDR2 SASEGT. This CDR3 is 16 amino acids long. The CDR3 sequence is CASSKPGQGTGNTIYF.

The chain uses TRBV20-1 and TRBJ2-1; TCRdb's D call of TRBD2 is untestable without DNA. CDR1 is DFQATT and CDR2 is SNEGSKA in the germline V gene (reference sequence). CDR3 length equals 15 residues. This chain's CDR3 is CSARDSGGRYNEQFF.

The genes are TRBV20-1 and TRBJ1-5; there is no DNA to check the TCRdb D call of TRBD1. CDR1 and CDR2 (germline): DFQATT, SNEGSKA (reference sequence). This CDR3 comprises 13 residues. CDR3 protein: CSARGTGNQPQHF.

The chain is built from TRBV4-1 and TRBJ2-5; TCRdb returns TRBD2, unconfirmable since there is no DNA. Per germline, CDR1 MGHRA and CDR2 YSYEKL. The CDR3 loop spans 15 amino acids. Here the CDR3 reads CASSAAVAGEETQYF.

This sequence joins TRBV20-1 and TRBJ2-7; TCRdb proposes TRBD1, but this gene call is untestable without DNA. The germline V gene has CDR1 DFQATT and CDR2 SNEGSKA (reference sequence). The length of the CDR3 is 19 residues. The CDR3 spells CSATSPPGTGRTGSYEQYF.

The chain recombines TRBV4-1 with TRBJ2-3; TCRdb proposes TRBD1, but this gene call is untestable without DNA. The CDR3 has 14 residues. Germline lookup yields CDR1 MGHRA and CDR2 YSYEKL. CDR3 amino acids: CASRPTGAWDTQYF.

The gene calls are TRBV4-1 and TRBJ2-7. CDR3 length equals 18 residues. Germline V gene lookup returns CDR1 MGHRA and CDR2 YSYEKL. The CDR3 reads CASSLELSTVGGSYEQYF.

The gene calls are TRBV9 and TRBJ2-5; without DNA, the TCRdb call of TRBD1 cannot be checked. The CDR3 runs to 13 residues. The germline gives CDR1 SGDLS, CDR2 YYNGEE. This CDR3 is CASSGQNQETQYF.

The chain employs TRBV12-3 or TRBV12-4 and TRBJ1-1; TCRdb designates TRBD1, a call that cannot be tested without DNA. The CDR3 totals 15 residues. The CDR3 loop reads CASSPRDRSNTEAFF.

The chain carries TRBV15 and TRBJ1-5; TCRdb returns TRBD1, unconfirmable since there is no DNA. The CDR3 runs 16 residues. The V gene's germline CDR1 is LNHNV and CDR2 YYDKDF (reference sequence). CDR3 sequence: CATSKITGGGNQPQHF.

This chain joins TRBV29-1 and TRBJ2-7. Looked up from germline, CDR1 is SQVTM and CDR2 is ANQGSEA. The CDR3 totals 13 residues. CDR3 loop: CSVAESNSYEQYF.

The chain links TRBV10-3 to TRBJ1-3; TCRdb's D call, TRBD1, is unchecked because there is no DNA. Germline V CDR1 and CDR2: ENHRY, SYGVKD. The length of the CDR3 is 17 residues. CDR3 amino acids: CASRTLTGSGSGNTIYF.

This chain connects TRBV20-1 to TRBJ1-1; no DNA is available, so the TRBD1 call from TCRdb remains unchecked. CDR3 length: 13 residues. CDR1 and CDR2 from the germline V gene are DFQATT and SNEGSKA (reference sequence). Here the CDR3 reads CSARKDRGTEAFF.

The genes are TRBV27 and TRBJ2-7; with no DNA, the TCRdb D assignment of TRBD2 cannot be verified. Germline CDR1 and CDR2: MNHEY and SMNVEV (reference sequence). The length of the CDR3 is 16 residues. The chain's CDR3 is CASSNLGTSGTYEQYF.